This T cell receptor (beta chain) stems from a study of early stage breast cancer tumors. Trimming pared 5 bases from V and 7 bases from J, leaving 14 bases between. This CDR3 is built from 14 residues. Germline V gene lookup returns CDR1 MNHEY and CDR2 SMNVEV (reference sequence). Measured with immunoSEQ multiplex PCR; TCRdb has only the in-frame clones, and not every one. The sample shows 70,000 or so clones, 80% of them seen only once. The J gene is TRBJ1-4, the V gene TRBV27, with D tentatively TRBD1 (6 bases). Sample: blood. The sequence was obtained from a person aged 35 to 50 with breast cancer. The CDR3 loop is CASSQIQGGEKLFF. The CDR3 coding sequence is TGTGCCAGCAGTCAAATACAGGGCGGTGAAAAACTGTTTTTT.